This TCR beta chain was sequenced in a study of T cell responses to AZD1222 COVID-19 vaccine. Study-wide points: Donor demographics were predominantly white British with a female majority; clonal diversity may be underestimated. Of the AZD1222 recipients, only six were seropositive at baseline.

The CDR3 contains 15 residues. J lost 4 bases, V lost 5 bases, and 9 bases had no gene match. Germline CDR1 is SGHTA and CDR2 is FQGTGA. Pooling covered second doses at about 4 or about 12 weeks. The method was immunoSEQ multiplex PCR; TCRdb's version includes in-frame clones alone and lacks a portion of them. The sample has around 200,000 clones; approximately 94% are singletons. With regard to this clone: The antigen is undetermined.

Material: peripheral blood, obtained 28 days after the second AZD1222 dose. The sequence was collected from an adult who received the AZD1222 COVID-19 vaccine. J is TRBJ1-1 and V is TRBV7-3; 8 bases line up with TRBD1. The CDR3, as DNA: TGTGCCAGCAGCCTCACCCAGGGGGCTGGCACTGAAGCTTTCTTT. Translating it yields CASSLTQGAGTEAFF.